This T cell receptor (beta chain) was observed in a study of T cells after somatic rescue of genetic block. This CDR3 region has 14 residues. The V end lost 6 bases, the J end lost 3 bases, and 11 bases lay between the germline ends. The germline CDR1 and CDR2 sequences are MNHEY and SVGAGI. Data came from immunoSEQ multiplex PCR; TCRdb stores just in-frame clones and leaves some out. This table has 68,000 or so clones, 92% appearing once. The specimen sequenced was peripheral blood mononuclear cells (PBMCs). The chain is built from TRBV6-5 and TRBJ1-4; D uncertain. The receptor comes from a man in his forties. The CDR3 loop is CASSPMVANEKLFF. Here the CDR3 DNA reads TGTGCCAGCAGCCCTATGGTGGCTAATGAAAAACTGTTTTTT.